The table lists the clone carrying this T cell receptor beta chain with a few counts. This sample stems from a study of Graves' ophthalmopathy and Graves' hyperthyroidism. V dropped 2 bases and J dropped 6 bases, with 17 bases sitting between them. The CDR3 totals 15 residues. Per germline, CDR1 MNHEY and CDR2 SVGEGT. RNA transcripts served as template for amplifying TCR beta CDR3 sequences. The first-round RT-PCR employed HTBI primers together with the Qiagen OneStep RT-PCR kit. A multiplex PCR was then performed as the second round. Via MiXCR, TCRdb re-called the multiplex PCR reads, giving one row per CDR3 protein. The sample has just over 600,000 distinct CDR3 sequences, 20% to 25% seen once.

The chain has TRBV6-2 or TRBV6-3 and TRBJ2-7; D is undetermined. The receptor was derived from a woman between 18 and 29 years old with stable Graves' hyperthyroidism. Some clones in this sample may be carry-over from other donors' samples. Input material: peripheral blood. CDR3 region: CASSYPGGNLGEQYF. The CDR3 DNA follows: TGTGCCAGCAGTTACCCCGGTGGGAATTTGGGCGAGCAGTACTTC.